This T cell receptor (beta chain) came from a study of beta chain features in type 1 diabetes. Whole-study context: Cell yields, gender and age were comparable in patients and healthy donors.

A remark on this clone: Its matching antigen is unknown.

Per donor, one heparinised blood draw averaged roughly 110 mL. Every isolated RNA sample was fully reverse transcribed, so sequencing captured expressed TCRB transcripts. Assay: immunoSEQ multiplex PCR; the TCRdb copy retains only in-frame clones and omits some. The repertoire holds more than 300,000 clones, with over 9% as singletons. CDR3 size: 16 residues. Trimming left V 2 bases short and J 4 bases short, with 18 bases between. The germline V gene has CDR1 MNHNS and CDR2 SASEGT. Study-level points and caveats: PCR may have favored shorter templates equally in patients and controls. TCRB CDR3 length was moderately but significantly reduced in all four CD4+ subsets of Type 1 diabetes patients.

Input material: central memory CD4+ T cells from blood. This chain links TRBV6-1 with TRBJ2-7; possible D gene TRBD2, 7 bases. The TCR sequence derives from a man aged 25 to 40 with type 1 diabetes. The chain's CDR3 is CASSEMGGRRSYEQYF. CDR3 nucleotides: TGTGCCAGCAGTGAAATGGGGGGGCGAAGAAGTTACGAGCAGTACTTC.